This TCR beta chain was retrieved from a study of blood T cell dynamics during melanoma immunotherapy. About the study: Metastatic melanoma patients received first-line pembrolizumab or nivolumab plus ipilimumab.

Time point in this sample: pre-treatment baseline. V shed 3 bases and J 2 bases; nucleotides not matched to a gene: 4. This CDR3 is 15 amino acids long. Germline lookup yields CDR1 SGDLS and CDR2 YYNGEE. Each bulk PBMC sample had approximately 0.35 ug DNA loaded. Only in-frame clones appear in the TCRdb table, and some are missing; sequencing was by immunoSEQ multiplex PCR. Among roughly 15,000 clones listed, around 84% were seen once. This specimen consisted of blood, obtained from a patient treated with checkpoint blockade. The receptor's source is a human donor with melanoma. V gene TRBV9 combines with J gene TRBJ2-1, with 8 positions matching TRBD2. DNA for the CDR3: TGTGCCAGCAGCGCCGGGGGGGCCGCCTACAATGAGCAGTTCTTC. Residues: CASSAGGAAYNEQFF.